This T cell receptor beta chain was sequenced in a study of blood T cell repertoires in COVID-19. Study-wide context: The analysed material was cDNA or gDNA that came from T cells, B-cell-depleted T cells, or PBMCs.

V shed 0 bases and J shed 5 bases, with 17 bases lying between them. This CDR3 region has 16 residues. Germline loops: CDR1 MGHRA, CDR2 YSYEKL. Some clones are missing from TCRdb's copy, which holds only in-frame ones; the method was immunoSEQ multiplex PCR. The data contain roughly 670,000 clones, 90% of them singletons. V usage is TRBV4-1 and J usage is TRBJ2-7; tentatively, D is TRBD1 (6 bases). Sequenced sample: peripheral blood. The receptor's source is a woman in her late teens or twenties with acute or convalescent COVID-19. The CDR3 DNA reads as TGCGCCAGCAGCCAAGATCACAGGGACGGTTGGGACGAGCAGTACTTC. It codes for CASSQDHRDGWDEQYF.